Presented here are 10 T cell receptor beta chains from one specimen sequenced in a study of shared clonotypes between healthy human individuals. Profiled with immunoSEQ multiplex PCR; TCRdb holds only in-frame clones, not every one. Of some 2.1 million clones in the sample, just over 90% were seen once. Naive CD8 cells lacked CD45RO, underwent positive selection for CCR7 and left out terminally differentiated effector memory CD45RA+ cells. The source material was naive CD8+ T cells from PBMCs. The receptors come from a man between 18 and 29 years old in good health. Some clones in this sample may be carry-over from other donors' samples.

Regarding this clone: This same CDR3 is encoded by further DNA sequences in the sample. The chain employs TRBV27 and TRBJ2-7; possibly TRBD1 or TRBD2 for D (5 bases each). V was clipped by 2 bases and J by 3 bases, with 8 bases between them. Germline V gives CDR1 MNHEY, CDR2 SMNVEV (reference sequence). The CDR3 runs to 13 residues. CDR3 DNA: TGTGCCAGCAGTTTACGAGGGGTCTACGAGCAGTACTTC. This codes for CASSLRGVYEQYF.

This clone was picked up one time. The chain recombines TRBV5-6 with TRBJ1-2; D is ambiguous. This CDR3 has 14 residues. Germline V lookup: CDR1 SGHDT, CDR2 YYEEEE. The ends were cut back, 0 bases at V and 1 base at J, with 7 bases in the middle. CDR3: CASSLVQLNYGYTF. CDR3 DNA sequence: TGTGCCAGCAGCTTGGTTCAGCTTAACTATGGCTACACCTTC.

The genes are TRBV4-3 and TRBJ2-7, with D perhaps TRBD1 or TRBD2 (5 bases each). Per germline, CDR1 LGHNA and CDR2 YSLEER. With 1 base removed from V and 5 bases from J, the gap between germline ends came to 15 bases. The CDR3 is made up of 15 amino acids. The CDR3 spells CASSQGSGRKNEQYF. As DNA, the CDR3 is TGCGCCAGCAGCCAAGGTTCGGGACGTAAAAACGAGCAGTACTTC.

This chain joins TRBV14 and TRBJ1-2, with 12 bases lining up with TRBD1. The CDR3 sequence is 20 residues long. Trimming at V came to 2 bases and at J to 3 bases, leaving 16 bases not matched to a gene. Germline assignment: CDR1 SGHDN and CDR2 FVKESK. CDR3 in DNA: TGTGCCAGCAGCCAACTGAACTACCGGGACAGGGGGCGCGCGGACTATGGCTACACCTTC. The encoded protein is CASSQLNYRDRGRADYGYTF.

This clone is a singleton in its sample. The V gene is TRBV27, the J gene TRBJ1-2; D possibly corresponds to TRBD1 (6 bases). Looked up from germline, CDR1 is MNHEY and CDR2 is SMNVEV (reference sequence). The CDR3 contains 14 residues. The ends were cut back, 6 bases at V and 4 bases at J, with 15 bases in the middle. The DNA of the CDR3 is TGTGCCAGCAGCCCAGGACAGCCCTCCTATGGCTACACCTTC. Encoded protein: CASSPGQPSYGYTF.

The chain links TRBV29-1 to TRBJ2-5; unclear D gene. Germline V gives CDR1 SQVTM, CDR2 ANQGSEA. The CDR3 runs 13 residues. Trimming took 0 bases from V and 2 from J, leaving 7 bases between them. The CDR3 here is CSVEELKQETQYF. The CDR3 DNA follows: TGCAGCGTTGAAGAATTAAAACAAGAGACCCAGTACTTC.

CDR3 protein: CASSPGQGAISGNTIYF. Written as DNA, the CDR3 is TGCGCCAGCAGCCCGGGACAGGGAGCAATTTCTGGAAACACCATATATTTT. The gene calls are TRBV4-1 and TRBJ1-3, with 9 bases matching TRBD1. CDR1 MGHRA and CDR2 YSYEKL come from the germline V gene. Trimming removed 4 bases from V and 1 base from J; junction bases left unmatched: 8. The CDR3 contains 17 residues.

This clone was counted only a few times. The V gene is TRBV4-2, the J gene TRBJ2-1, with D perhaps matching TRBD1 or TRBD2 (5 bases each). The germline CDR1 and CDR2 sequences are LGHNA and YNFKEQ. Trimming stripped 1 base from V and 8 bases from J, with 24 bases between. The CDR3 spans 18 residues. The CDR3 spells CASSQGGNRDLGVYEQFF. Written as DNA, the CDR3 is TGTGCCAGCAGCCAAGGGGGTAACCGGGACCTCGGAGTATATGAGCAGTTCTTC.

The chain uses TRBV7-9 and TRBJ1-1; TRBD1 might be the D (6 bases). CDR3 length: 15 residues. Per the germline V gene, CDR1 is SEHNR and CDR2 is FQNEAQ (reference sequence). Trimming took 5 bases from V and 0 from J, leaving 13 bases between them. The CDR3, as DNA: TGTGCCAGCAGCCCCCCGGACAGACTGAACACTGAAGCTTTCTTT. It codes for CASSPPDRLNTEAFF.

To note about this clone: This sample includes further DNA sequences coding for the same CDR3. The V and J genes are TRBV9 and TRBJ2-7, with D tentatively TRBD1 (5 bases). The CDR3 spans 14 residues. Between the trimmed V and J ends, which lost 2 bases and 2 bases, there was a span of 11 bases. Germline V lookup: CDR1 SGDLS, CDR2 YYNGEE. Written as DNA, the CDR3 is TGTGCCAGCAGCGTTGCAGGGAATACCTACGAGCAGTACTTC. As protein: CASSVAGNTYEQYF.